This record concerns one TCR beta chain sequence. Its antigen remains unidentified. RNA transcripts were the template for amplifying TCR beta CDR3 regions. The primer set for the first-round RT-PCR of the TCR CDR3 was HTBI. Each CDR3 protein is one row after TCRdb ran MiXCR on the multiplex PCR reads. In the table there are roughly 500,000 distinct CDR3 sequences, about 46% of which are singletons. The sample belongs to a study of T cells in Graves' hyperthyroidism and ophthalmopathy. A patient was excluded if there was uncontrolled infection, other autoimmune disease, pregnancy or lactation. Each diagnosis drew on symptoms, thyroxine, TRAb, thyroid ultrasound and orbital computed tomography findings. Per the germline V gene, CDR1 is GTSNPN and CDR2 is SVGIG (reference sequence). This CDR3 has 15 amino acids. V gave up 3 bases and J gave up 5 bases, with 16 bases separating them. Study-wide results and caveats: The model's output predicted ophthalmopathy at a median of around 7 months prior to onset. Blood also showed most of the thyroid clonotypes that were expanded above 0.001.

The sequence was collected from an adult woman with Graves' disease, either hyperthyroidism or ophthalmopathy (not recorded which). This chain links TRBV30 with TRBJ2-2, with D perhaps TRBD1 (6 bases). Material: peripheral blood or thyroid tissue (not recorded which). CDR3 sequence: CAWRGQGNRTGELFF. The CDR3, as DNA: TGTGCCTGGAGAGGGCAGGGGAATAGAACCGGGGAGCTGTTTTTT.